This paragraph reports one TCR beta chain. Per the original methods: The assay estimated nucleated cells by amplifying reference gene primers. Some clones are missing from TCRdb's copy, which holds only in-frame ones; the method was immunoSEQ multiplex PCR. Clone size and V and J calls were adopted from that table, with D and trimming inferred from the DNA. The table has about 81,000 clones, roughly 78% seen once; the top ten hold over 9.5%. The sample belongs to a study of blood T cell repertoires in COVID-19. At the level of the study: COVID-19 samples, acute and convalescent, were from the United States, Italy and Spain. Sample material is recorded as cDNA or gDNA derived from T cells, B-cell-depleted T cells, or PBMCs.

CDR3 length: 13 residues. Germline V gene sequence: CDR1 SGHRS, CDR2 YFSETQ. V lost 4 bases and J lost 3, with 8 bases in between. This receptor was obtained from a man between 60 and 75 years old with acute or convalescent COVID-19. Sequencing was done on a sample of peripheral blood. The genes are TRBV5-1 and TRBJ2-1; D might be TRBD2 (6 bases). The CDR3: CASSQGLYNEQFF. The CDR3 DNA is TGCGCCAGCAGCCAGGGACTCTACAATGAGCAGTTCTTC.